This T cell receptor (beta chain) was recovered during a study of cytomegalovirus exposure and HLA in healthy donors. The PCR contained 60 Vbeta and 13 Jbeta primers. The table came from immunoSEQ multiplex PCR; TCRdb's copy has only in-frame clones and leaves some out. The sample has 100,000 to 150,000 clones, roughly four fifths seen once. Looked up from germline, CDR1 is MDHEN and CDR2 is SYDVKM. V trimming: 7 bases; J trimming: 6 bases; junction bases outside the gene matches: 16. There are 17 residues in the CDR3. Findings of the study overall: As was reported, the classifier diagnosed cytomegalovirus status with high specificity and sensitivity. Sequencing had likely introduced a cluster of highly shared sequence variants as an artifact. Based on reports, TCR beta sequences accurately predicted HLA-A and HLA-B alleles for most subjects.

Worth noting for this clone: Its cognate antigen is unknown.

This sequence joins TRBV28 and TRBJ2-4; 9 bases map to TRBD2. This TCR came from a woman in her fifties or sixties in good health and CMV-seropositive. Sequenced: PBMCs. For the CDR3, the DNA is TGTGCCAGCACCCTAAGGGCGGGGGGGGCTCCGGGAAACATTCAGTACTTC. This gives the protein CASTLRAGGAPGNIQYF.